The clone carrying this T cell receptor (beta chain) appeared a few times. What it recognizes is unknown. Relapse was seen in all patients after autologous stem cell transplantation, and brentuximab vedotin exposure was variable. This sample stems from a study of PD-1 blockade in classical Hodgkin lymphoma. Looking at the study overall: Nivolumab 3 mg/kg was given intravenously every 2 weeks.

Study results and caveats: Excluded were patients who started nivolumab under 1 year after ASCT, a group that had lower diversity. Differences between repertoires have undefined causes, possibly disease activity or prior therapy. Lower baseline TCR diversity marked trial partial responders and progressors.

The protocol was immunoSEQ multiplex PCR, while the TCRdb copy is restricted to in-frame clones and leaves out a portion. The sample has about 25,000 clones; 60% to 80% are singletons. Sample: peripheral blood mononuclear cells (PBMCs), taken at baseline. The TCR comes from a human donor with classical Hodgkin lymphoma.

CDR3: CASSRGESPLHF. CDR3 sequence (DNA): TGTGCCAGCAGCCGAGGGGAGTCACCCCTCCACTTT. This rearrangement joins TRBV7-6 to TRBJ1-6, with a possible D match to TRBD1 (5 bases). There are 12 residues in the CDR3. V lost 5 bases and J 10 bases, leaving 9 bases between the germline ends. CDR1 and CDR2 from the germline V gene are SGHVS and FNYEAQ.